What follows describes a single T cell receptor (beta chain). The data derive from a study of blood T cell repertoires in COVID-19. Study-wide background: From the United States, Italy and Spain came samples of acute and convalescent COVID-19. Sources were T cells, B-cell-depleted T cells, or PBMCs; the material itself was cDNA or gDNA.

As processed by the authors: Reference gene primers were amplified, and this amplification served to estimate nucleated cell counts. TCRdb keeps only in-frame clones here, not all; method: immunoSEQ multiplex PCR. For V, J and clone size, that table is used; D and trimming come from the DNA. The sample has about 55,000 clones; about 91% are singletons. The Seattle site enrolled patients during active infection and followed them longitudinally. V lost 2 bases and J lost 5, with 9 bases in between. The CDR3 has 13 residues. Germline V gene data show CDR1 as MGHDK and CDR2 as SYGVNS. The TCR was taken from a man aged 40-49 years with COVID-19, enrolled during active disease. The chain is built from TRBV25-1 and TRBJ1-1, with D unresolved. Sequencing was carried out using peripheral blood. The DNA for the CDR3 is TGTGCCAGCAGTGAAACAGAGCGGACTGAAGCTTTCTTT. Protein product: CASSETERTEAFF.